Shown below are 7 T cell receptor beta chains from a single sample sequenced in a study of blood T cell repertoires in COVID-19. Profiling relied on immunoSEQ multiplex PCR, and the TCRdb table lists in-frame clones only, not all of them. The table records about 280,000 clones, 90% of them present only once. The sequenced sample consisted of PBMCs or T cells enriched from blood (not recorded which). These receptors all come from a woman under 30 with acute COVID-19.

The V call is TRBV3-1 (or the pseudogene TRBV3-2), the J call TRBJ2-2, with D tentatively TRBD1 (5 bases). The CDR3 runs to 15 residues. Germline assignment: CDR1 LGHDT and CDR2 YNNKEL (reference sequence). V gave up 2 bases and J gave up 4 bases, with 11 bases separating them. The CDR3 nucleotides are TGTGCCAGCAGCCAAACGGGCAGGGCCACCGGGGAGCTGTTTTTT. It yields the protein CASSQTGRATGELFF.

This sequence joins TRBV28 and TRBJ2-3; tentatively, D is TRBD1 (5 bases). V was cut by 4 bases and J by 3 bases, with 14 bases left in between. In germline, CDR1 is MDHEN, CDR2 SYDVKM. This CDR3 has 15 amino acids. CDR3 region: CASSSAGSRTDTQYF. The CDR3, as DNA: TGTGCCAGCAGTTCAGCAGGGTCTAGGACAGATACGCAGTATTTT. Supplemented by reference TRBV28 and TRBJ2-3, the full variable domain reads DVKVTQSSRYLVKRTGEKVFLECVQDMDHENMFWYRQDPGLGLRLIYFSYDVKMKEKGDIPEGYSVSREKKERFSLILESASTNQTSMYLCASSSAGSRTDTQYFGPGTRLTVL.

V gene TRBV20-1 combines with J gene TRBJ1-5; D is unresolved. The ends were cut back, 3 bases at V and 1 base at J, with 16 bases in the middle. Germline-derived CDR1 and CDR2 are DFQATT and SNEGSKA (reference sequence). The CDR3 is 16 residues long. The CDR3 spells CSASRTDLWSNQPQHF. The CDR3 nucleotides read TGCAGTGCTAGTCGAACAGATTTATGGAGCAATCAGCCCCAGCATTTT.

This chain connects TRBV24-1 to TRBJ2-3; 14 bases line up with TRBD2. Germline V gene sequence: CDR1 KGHDR, CDR2 SFDVKD. The V and J ends lost 3 bases and 1 base, in that order; junction bases with no gene match: 8. The CDR3 runs to 19 residues. Here the CDR3 DNA reads TGTGCCACCAGTGATATACCGGGACTAGCGGGAGTAGGCACAGATACGCAGTATTTT. This sequence encodes CATSDIPGLAGVGTDTQYF.

The chain couples TRBV19 to TRBJ2-7, with TRBD2 identical over 9 bases. This CDR3 has 16 residues. Trimming at V came to 1 base and at J to 3 bases, leaving 7 bases not matched to a gene. Germline V gene lookup returns CDR1 LNHDA and CDR2 SQIVND (reference sequence). The CDR3, as DNA: TGTGCCAGTAGTATAGGGGGCCTAGCGGGGAACTACGAGCAGTACTTC. This gives the protein CASSIGGLAGNYEQYF.

The chain joins TRBV14 to TRBJ1-1; weak D call: TRBD1 (6 bases). This CDR3 spans 13 amino acids. Germline values: CDR1 SGHDN, CDR2 FVKESK. The V end was cut by 7 bases, the J end by 2 bases, with 11 bases between. The CDR3, as DNA: TGTGCCAGCAAACAGGGTCTCAACACTGAAGCTTTCTTT. Amino acids: CASKQGLNTEAFF. Variable domain in full (rest from reference TRBV14 and TRBJ1-1): EAGVTQFPSHSVIEKGQTVTLRCDPISGHDNLYWYRRVMGKEIKFLLHFVKESKQDESGMPNNRFLAERTGGTYSTLKVQPAELEDSGVYFCASKQGLNTEAFFGQGTRLTVV.

The chain couples TRBV4-1 to TRBJ2-2; 7 nucleotides line up with TRBD1. The V gene's germline CDR1 is MGHRA and CDR2 YSYEKL. V lost 5 bases, J lost 4 bases, and 13 bases stayed unmatched. This CDR3 is built from 17 residues. The DNA for the CDR3 is TGCGCCAGCAGCTCATCCGGGACAGAAGGAATCACCGGGGAGCTGTTTTTT. It is translated as CASSSSGTEGITGELFF.